The clone carrying this T cell receptor beta chain came up many times. Its antigen is currently unknown. This sample was taken from a study of human T cells and chemical hapten exposure. Germline loops: CDR1 DFQATT, CDR2 SNEGSKA (reference sequence). This CDR3 contains 15 residues. V lost 1 base to trimming and J lost 2 bases, with 15 bases between them. Study results and limitations: Alopecia in all donors means immunity may differ from healthy individuals.

From the RACE reads, TCRdb called clonotypes with MiXCR, one entry per CDR3 protein. This sample has fewer than 400,000 distinct CDR3 sequences; around 7% occur once, and the top ten carry approximately 8.9%. Time point defined: patch test 1, 2 weeks after DPC sensitization. Treatment denoted: therapeutic diphenylcyclopropenone sensitization with weekly scalp DPC. Ahead of each patch test application, blood was drawn. The gene calls are TRBV20-1 and TRBJ2-7; D is ambiguous. The sequence was collected from a woman aged 18-35 years with alopecia areata. Some clones in this sample may be carry-over from other donors' samples. This material consisted of whole blood, taken in connection with sensitization to the hapten diphenylcyclopropenone (DPC). CDR3 in amino acids: CSARGAGSSPYEQYF. As DNA, the CDR3 is TGCAGTGCTAGAGGCGCCGGGTCTAGTCCCTACGAGCAGTACTTC.